This is a list of T cell receptor beta chains from one sample in a study of blood T cell repertoires in COVID-19. Data came from immunoSEQ multiplex PCR; TCRdb stores just in-frame clones and leaves some out. The sample has tens of thousands of clones, around four fifths seen once; the top ten hold about 35%. The specimen sequenced was peripheral blood. The origin of the receptors is a man between 65 and 79 years old with acute or convalescent COVID-19. Both conserved end residues are part of each CDR3. Fields, in order: V gene, J gene, D gene, clone size, CDR3 DNA, CDR3 protein. D genes are given only for firm matches. The size entry is marked missing in some rows and otherwise reads once, few, many or a size class.

>TRBV19|TRBJ2-2|TRBD2|-
TGTGCCAGTAGTATCGGACTAGACACCGGGGAGCTGTTTTTT
CASSIGLDTGELFF
>TRBV6-5|TRBJ1-1|-|-
TGTGCCAGTAGCCAATTTGACACTGAAGCTTTCTTT
CASSQFDTEAFF
>TRBV6-5|TRBJ1-1|-|-
TGTGCCAGCAGTTATACTTCAGGAAAAGCTTTCTTT
CASSYTSGKAFF
>TRBV1|TRBJ2-1|-|-
TGCACCAGCAGCCGATCGACTAGTCGTTACAATGAGCAGTTCTTC
CTSSRSTSRYNEQFF
>TRBV5-5|TRBJ1-3|-|-
TGTGCCAGCAGCTTGGATGGCGGGAGCTCTGGAAACACCATATATTTT
CASSLDGGSSGNTIYF
>TRBV7-9|TRBJ1-2|TRBD1|-
TGTGCCAGCAGCTTAAACACGGGACAGGGAGGCTACACCTTC
CASSLNTGQGGYTF
>TRBV5-4|TRBJ2-2|TRBD1|-
TGTGCCAGCAGCCCCGCCCAGGGACAGGGGTTCGGCGGGGAGCTGTTTTTT
CASSPAQGQGFGGELFF
>TRBV6-1|TRBJ1-1|-|-
TGTGCCAGCAGTTCCCCCGGGGGCACTGAAGCTTTCTTT
CASSSPGGTEAFF
>TRBV7-2|TRBJ2-7|-|-
TGTGCCAGCAGCTTAGATGGGCAACCCTACGAGCAGTACTTC
CASSLDGQPYEQYF
>TRBV6-6|TRBJ2-7|TRBD2|-
TGTGCCAGCAGTTCCCCGTTGGAGCGGGAGGGCGAGTACTTC
CASSSPLEREGEYF
>TRBV15|TRBJ1-1|-|-
TGTGCCACTACCGCCGGGCAGGGGAACACTGAAGCTTTCTTT
CATTAGQGNTEAFF
>TRBV30|TRBJ2-7|-|-
TGTGCCTGGAGTGACGGAGGGGGACAGTACTACGAGCAGTACTTC
CAWSDGGGQYYEQYF
>TRBV3-1/TRBV3-2|TRBJ2-2|TRBD2|-
TGTGCCAGCAGCCAAGATTGGACGGCGGGAGGGCATAAGGCCGGGGAGCTGTTTTTT
CASSQDWTAGGHKAGELFF
>TRBV5-6|TRBJ2-5|-|once
TGTGCCAGCAGCACCCGACAGCAACAAGAGACCCAGTACTTC
CASSTRQQQETQYF
>TRBV19|TRBJ1-5|-|-
TGTGCCAGTAGTCCCCCTCGGAGCCACCGCAGACAGCCCCAGCATTTT
CASSPPRSHRRQPQHF
>TRBV11-2|TRBJ2-1|TRBD2|-
TGTGCCAGCAGCTTAGGTCCGGGAGGGGTCTATGAGCAGTTCTTC
CASSLGPGGVYEQFF
>TRBV5-1|TRBJ1-4|TRBD1|-
TGCGCCAGCAGCCGCCGGACAGGGGGTGAAAAACTGTTTTTT
CASSRRTGGEKLFF
>TRBV12-3/TRBV12-4|TRBJ2-5|TRBD2|once
TGTGCCAGCAGTTTGGCGGGAGTGGAGACCCAGTACTTC
CASSLAGVETQYF
>TRBV12-3/TRBV12-4|TRBJ1-2|TRBD1|-
TGTGCCAGCAGTTTGGACAGGGAGGTTGGCTACACCTTC
CASSLDREVGYTF
>TRBV6-6|TRBJ1-2|TRBD1|-
TGTGCCAGCTCGGGTCTTGAGGGACAGTCTGGCGGCTACACCTTC
CASSGLEGQSGGYTF
>TRBV28|TRBJ1-2|-|-
TGTGCCAGCAGGTTTCACAAGACCCAGGGGATGCGGGGCTACACCTTC
CASRFHKTQGMRGYTF
>TRBV6-1|TRBJ1-2|-|-
TGTGCCAGCAGTGAAAGTTGGGGAGGCGAAAGTGGCTACACCTTC
CASSESWGGESGYTF
>TRBV6-2/TRBV6-3|TRBJ1-1|-|-
TGTGCCAGCAGTCGACAGAACACTGAAGCTTTCTTT
CASSRQNTEAFF
>TRBV6-5|TRBJ1-1|-|-
TGTGCCAGCAGTTCTACAGGGTCGGACACTGAAGCTTTCTTT
CASSSTGSDTEAFF
>TRBV6-5|TRBJ2-6|-|-
TGTGCCAGCAGTTCGACAGGACTGACTGGGGCCAACGTCCTGACTTTC
CASSSTGLTGANVLTF
>TRBV19|TRBJ1-2|-|few
TGTGCCAGTACCCGGGGGGGGGCTGGCGTCGGCTACACCTTC
CASTRGGAGVGYTF